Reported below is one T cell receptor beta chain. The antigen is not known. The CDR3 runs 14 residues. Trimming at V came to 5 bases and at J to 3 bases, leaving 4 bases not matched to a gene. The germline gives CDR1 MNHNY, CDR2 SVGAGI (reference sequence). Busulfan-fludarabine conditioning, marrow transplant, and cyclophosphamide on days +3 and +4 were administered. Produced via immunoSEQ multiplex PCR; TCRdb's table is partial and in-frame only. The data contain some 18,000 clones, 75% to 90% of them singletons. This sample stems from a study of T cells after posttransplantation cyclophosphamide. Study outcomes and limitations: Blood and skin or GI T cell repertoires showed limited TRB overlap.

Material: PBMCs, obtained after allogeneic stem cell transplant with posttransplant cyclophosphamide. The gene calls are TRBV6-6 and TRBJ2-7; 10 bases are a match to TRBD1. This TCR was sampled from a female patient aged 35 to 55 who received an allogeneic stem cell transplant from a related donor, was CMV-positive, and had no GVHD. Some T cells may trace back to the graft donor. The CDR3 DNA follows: TGTGCCAGCAGTCGGACAGGGGGAGTCTACGAGCAGTACTTC. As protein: CASSRTGGVYEQYF.